What follows are 22 T cell receptor beta chains derived from one specimen sequenced in a study of identical twins. TCRdb passed the 5' RACE reads through MiXCR, listing each CDR3 protein once. This table has over 550,000 distinct CDR3 sequences, under 8.5% appearing once. The data were also submitted as part of a second study, on yellow fever vaccine responses in identical twins.

Sequencing input: PBMCs. Receptor source: a woman aged 18-29 years in good health.

This clonotype was seen many times. The rearrangement joins TRBV11-2 to TRBJ1-2; 8 nucleotides line up with TRBD1. With 4 bases clipped from V and 5 bases from J, the junction kept 12 bases outside the gene matches. Per the germline V gene, CDR1 is SGHAT and CDR2 is FQNNGV. The CDR3 runs to 16 residues. The CDR3 DNA reads TGTGCCAGCAGCTCTCGCCTCAGGGGGCGCCGGTATGGCTACACCTTC. Translated, it gives CASSSRLRGRRYGYTF.

This clonotype was counted ten times or more. Written as DNA, the CDR3 is TGCGCCAGCAGACTAGCGGGGGAGTACAATGAGCAGTTCTTC. Translation gives CASRLAGEYNEQFF. This chain joins TRBV5-1 and TRBJ2-1; 11 bases align to TRBD2. This CDR3 has 14 amino acids. Germline loops: CDR1 SGHRS, CDR2 YFSETQ. V shed 5 bases and J 4 bases; nucleotides not matched to a gene: 2.

The gene calls are TRBV28 and TRBJ2-2; D gene ambiguous. The germline gives CDR1 MDHEN, CDR2 SYDVKM. V lost 6 bases and J lost 5, with 10 bases in between. This CDR3 has 13 amino acids. Written as DNA, the CDR3 is TGTGCCAGCAGAGCGAGCCCGACCGGGGAGCTGTTTTTT. As protein: CASRASPTGELFF.

Many counts were recorded for this clonotype. The chain joins TRBV12-3 or TRBV12-4 to TRBJ2-1; possibly TRBD1 for D (5 bases). Deletions cut 3 bases from V and 0 bases from J, with 21 bases between. The CDR3 totals 19 residues. The CDR3 protein is CASSLSKHSDTHSYNEQFF. DNA of the CDR3: TGTGCCAGCAGTTTGAGTAAACATTCGGACACCCACTCCTACAATGAGCAGTTCTTC.

V usage is TRBV7-8 and J usage is TRBJ2-2, with D perhaps given as TRBD1 or TRBD2 (5 bases each). V lost 6 bases, J lost 0 bases, and 14 bases lay in between. This CDR3 region has 16 residues. Germline CDR1 reads SGHVS; CDR2 reads FQNEAQ. CDR3 in DNA: TGTGCCAGCAGTGGAACCGGGACGGCGAACACCGGGGAGCTGTTTTTT. Encoded protein: CASSGTGTANTGELFF.

This clonotype occurred a few times. J is TRBJ1-2 and V is TRBV10-3, with 7 nucleotides matching TRBD1. This CDR3 is 13 amino acids long. Trimming cost V 10 bases and J 3 bases; bases outside gene matches: 8. In germline, CDR1 is ENHRY, CDR2 SYGVKD. CDR3 in amino acids: CAKSQGVDYGYTF. The CDR3 DNA reads TGTGCCAAGAGCCAGGGGGTAGACTATGGCTACACCTTC.

This clonotype has only a few counts. The rearrangement uses TRBV5-1 and TRBJ1-1; D is possibly TRBD1 (5 bases). CDR1 and CDR2 from the germline V gene are SGHRS and YFSETQ. This CDR3 spans 14 amino acids. V lost 4 bases to trimming and J lost 3 bases, with 13 bases between them. The CDR3 DNA reads TGCGCCAGCAGCCCGGGACCTGGGGACACTGAAGCTTTCTTT. This sequence encodes CASSPGPGDTEAFF.

This clonotype was seen many times. The chain couples TRBV5-1 to TRBJ2-5; 11 bases map to TRBD2. Germline V gives CDR1 SGHRS, CDR2 YFSETQ. V was pared by 4 bases and J by 3 bases, with 5 bases of the junction left unmatched. The CDR3 contains 15 residues. This CDR3 reads CASSRISGREETQYF. As DNA, the CDR3 is TGCGCCAGCAGCAGGATTAGCGGGAGGGAAGAGACCCAGTACTTC.

The table lists this clonotype with a few counts. V gene TRBV2 combines with J gene TRBJ2-1; D gene unclear. The ends were cut back, 6 bases at V and 10 bases at J, with 10 bases in the middle. CDR1 and CDR2 from the germline V gene are SNHLY and FYNNEI. The CDR3 runs 11 residues. The CDR3 protein is CASSGYLEQFF. DNA of the CDR3: TGTGCCAGCAGCGGGTACTTGGAGCAGTTCTTC.

This clonotype was detected only a few times. The chain is built from TRBV5-1 and TRBJ1-2, with TRBD1 identical over 8 bases. The ends lost 4 bases at V and 7 bases at J; junction bases unmatched: 12. This CDR3 has 15 amino acids. Germline V gene lookup returns CDR1 SGHRS and CDR2 YFSETQ. Written as DNA, the CDR3 is TGCGCCAGCAGCCCGACCGCGGACAGGGTTTTTGGCTACACCTTC. Its translation is CASSPTADRVFGYTF.

The chain is built from TRBV3-1 and TRBJ2-2; 7 nucleotides agree with TRBD2. The V gene end was trimmed by 4 bases and the J gene end by 6 bases; junction bases not matched to a gene: 5. The CDR3 is made up of 14 amino acids. From germline, CDR1 is LGHDT and CDR2 YNNKEL (reference sequence). Written as DNA, the CDR3 is TGTGCCAGCAGCCCGACTAGCCTTCCCGGGGAGCTGTTTTTT. Translated: CASSPTSLPGELFF.

V usage is TRBV10-2 and J usage is TRBJ2-3; the match to TRBD2 covers 10 bases. Trimming removed 5 bases from V and 3 bases from J; junction bases left unmatched: 11. CDR1 is WSHSY and CDR2 is SAAADI in the germline V gene. The CDR3 sequence is 17 residues long. Here the CDR3 reads CASSRGAGGPRTDTQYF. Here the CDR3 DNA reads TGCGCCAGCAGTCGGGGAGCGGGGGGGCCGCGGACAGATACGCAGTATTTT.

In its sample, this clonotype was seen many times. J is TRBJ1-3 and V is TRBV4-2; TRBD1 might be the D (5 bases). Per germline, CDR1 LGHNA and CDR2 YNFKEQ. CDR3 size: 14 residues. V lost 0 bases and J 7 bases, leaving 10 bases between the germline ends. The DNA for the CDR3 is TGTGCCAGCAGCCAAGATGGGGGACGCAACACCATATATTTT. Translated, it gives CASSQDGGRNTIYF.

This clonotype was detected a few times. This rearrangement joins TRBV29-1 to TRBJ2-1, with 13 bases identical to TRBD2. The CDR3 runs to 15 residues. Looked up from germline, CDR1 is SQVTM and CDR2 is ANQGSEA. J was trimmed by 4 bases and V by 7 bases; bases with no gene match: 7. CDR3 sequence: CSAKLAGGRYNEQFF. The DNA of the CDR3 is TGCAGCGCGAAACTAGCGGGAGGGAGATACAATGAGCAGTTCTTC.

In this sample, this clonotype turned up many times. This rearrangement joins TRBV5-5 to TRBJ2-3, with unresolved D. Germline lookup yields CDR1 SGHKS and CDR2 YYEKEE (reference sequence). The CDR3 runs 15 residues. V was pared by 0 bases and J by 1 base, with 9 bases between. The CDR3 protein is CASSLGVGRTDTQYF. The DNA of the CDR3 is TGTGCCAGCAGCTTGGGGGTCGGCCGCACAGATACGCAGTATTTT.

This clonotype was seen a handful of times. V and J are TRBV29-1 and TRBJ2-1, with 7 bases fitting TRBD2. V was pared by 0 bases and J by 6 bases, with 8 bases of the junction left unmatched. The CDR3 runs 15 residues. Germline V gene lookup returns CDR1 SQVTM and CDR2 ANQGSEA. The CDR3 spells CSVEDEGGDGNEQFF. CDR3 DNA: TGCAGCGTTGAAGACGAGGGAGGGGACGGCAATGAGCAGTTCTTC.

This clonotype appeared many times. The gene calls are TRBV12-3 or TRBV12-4 and TRBJ2-1, with 7 bases fitting TRBD2. V was clipped by 7 bases and J by 7 bases; unmatched bases: 7. The CDR3 covers 13 residues. CDR3 sequence: CASNWRGLNEQFF. In DNA form, the CDR3 reads TGTGCCAGCAATTGGCGGGGGTTAAATGAGCAGTTCTTC.

This clonotype was detected a few times. This chain links TRBV24-1 with TRBJ2-3; a weak D match, TRBD2 (6 bases). The CDR3 is 11 residues long. V lost 9 bases and J 6 bases, leaving 9 bases between the germline ends. CDR1 is KGHDR and CDR2 is SFDVKD in the germline V gene. For the CDR3, the DNA is TGTGCCACCCGAGGGAGGGATACGCAGTATTTT. Its protein product is CATRGRDTQYF.

This clonotype has just a few counts. The genes are TRBV5-1 and TRBJ2-2, with D possibly being TRBD1 (6 bases). Germline CDR1 SGHRS, CDR2 YFSETQ. The CDR3 is made up of 16 amino acids. The V end was cut by 3 bases, the J end by 0 bases, with 12 bases between. CDR3 sequence: CASSWAGAANTGELFF. The DNA of the CDR3 is TGCGCCAGCAGCTGGGCAGGGGCGGCGAACACCGGGGAGCTGTTTTTT.

This clonotype was seen at least ten times. The V and J genes are TRBV5-1 and TRBJ1-5, with 9 bases identical to TRBD1. Trimming cost V 1 base and J 9 bases; bases outside gene matches: 8. The CDR3 totals 15 residues. Germline V CDR1 and CDR2: SGHRS, YFSETQ. CDR3 sequence reads: CASSLLPGTGSPQHF. CDR3 sequence (DNA): TGCGCCAGCAGCTTGCTCCCGGGGACAGGGTCGCCCCAGCATTTT.

This clonotype was seen at least ten times. In DNA form, the CDR3 reads TGTGCCAGCAGTTTGCCACCTAATTCACCCCTCCACTTT. This codes for CASSLPPNSPLHF. V gene TRBV12-3 or TRBV12-4 combines with J gene TRBJ1-6; no reliable D call. The V gene lost 3 bases and the J gene lost 6 bases, with 6 bases spanning the gap. The CDR3 loop spans 13 amino acids.

This chain uses TRBV6-1 with TRBJ2-1; 10 bases line up with TRBD2. J was trimmed by 2 bases and V by 2 bases; bases with no gene match: 18. The CDR3 loop spans 21 amino acids. From germline, CDR1 is MNHNS and CDR2 SASEGT. As DNA, the CDR3 is TGTGCCAGCAGTGAACCGACTCAACCGGGACGTACTAGCGGGACCTACAATGAGCAGTTCTTC. Translating gives CASSEPTQPGRTSGTYNEQFF.